This T cell receptor (beta chain) was recorded in a study of T cells in Graves' hyperthyroidism and ophthalmopathy (dated by TCRdb to between 2017 and 2020). Background on the whole study: Peripheral blood samples were taken at the time of initial diagnosis, prior to any treatment. To identify distinguishing TCR V-J signatures, a discovery cohort of about a hundred patients was used, comprising under 45 with Graves' ophthalmopathy and roughly 60 with stable Graves' hyperthyroidism. After sampling, hyperthyroidism patients received methimazole starting at 30 mg daily, and ophthalmopathy patients received high-dose intravenous methylprednisolone. Prospective prediction of ophthalmopathy was tested in an independent validation cohort of approximately 19 hyperthyroidism patients and 15 to 17 patients who later progressed to ophthalmopathy. TCR Vbeta CDR3 sequencing of 135 peripheral blood samples (over 40 ophthalmopathy, under 80 hyperthyroidism and approximately 17 progressor patients) is reported in the paper. The approximately 98 discovery patients were randomly divided into training and test sets at a 7:3 ratio. Thyroid tissue and blood T-cell repertoires from six Graves' hyperthyroidism patients were also compared in the study.

Hyperthyroidism patients were newly diagnosed, with disease duration under 2 months, and aged 18 to 65 years. Exclusion was applied to patients with uncontrolled infections, other autoimmune diseases, pregnancy or lactation. Diagnoses were based on clinical symptoms, serum thyroxine and TRAb, thyroid ultrasound and orbital computed tomography. For progressor patients, blood was drawn at the first diagnosis of hyperthyroidism, before any ophthalmopathy symptoms had appeared. PBMCs were isolated from about 10 ml of fresh peripheral blood by Ficoll-Paque density gradient centrifugation. Progressor patients were first diagnosed with Graves' hyperthyroidism and then developed ophthalmopathy during follow-up. Trizol reagent was used to extract total RNA, and RNA quality was then checked on an Agilent 2100 Bioanalyzer. As for this clonotype: Its antigen has not been determined. No qualities accompany the bases; no much larger clone lies one base away.

The full study reports these points: During validation, the model predicted progression to ophthalmopathy a median of about 6.3 months ahead of onset, with around 65% sensitivity and more than 72% specificity. A model built on a 13 V-J signature distinguished ophthalmopathy from stable hyperthyroidism, reaching 85% to 90% sensitivity and 81% to 83% specificity in cross-validation and 80%/75% in testing. Blood samples also contained most of the expanded thyroid clonotypes (frequency above 0.001), which suggests that blood repertoires may reflect thyroid immune responses. Sample size was not statistically predetermined, and blinding of investigators to group allocation was not performed.

The TCR beta CDR3 regions were amplified from the RNA transcripts. For the first round of RT-PCR on the TCR CDR3, the HTBI primer set was used together with the Qiagen OneStep RT-PCR kit. Libraries were constructed in a second round of multiplex PCR, after which size selection and purification were carried out. The libraries were sequenced on an Illumina HiSeq2000 using paired-end 100 bp reads. For the original study's pipeline: SOAPnuke was used to process the raw data, throwing out any read that contained adapters or uncalled bases, had a mean Phred below 15, or lacked an exact constant-primer or identifier match. High-quality paired reads were merged with COPE v1.2.5, and unique nucleotide sequences were defined as clonotypes. MiTCR v1.1 was used to align the clonotypes against IMGT TRBV, TRBD and TRBJ reference segments. The analysis included only V-J combinations with a frequency above 0.0001, which together covered 99% to 99.2% of the repertoires. A TCS score was defined as the ratio between F50 (clonal expansion) and ExV (chaos), using BLOSUM62-based TCRdist between CDR3 peptides within each V-J. Welch's t-statistics and random forest reduced 450 to 600 V-J features to 13, which were used in a naive Bayes classifier (R e1071). TCRdb reprocessing: public reads trimmed at Q25 with fastp, clones called with MiXCR, in-frame beta chains kept. Each entry is one CDR3 protein sequence, shown with its most common DNA and genes. These V and J calls rely on TCRdb rather than the paper's analysis. The sample contains 690,000 or so distinct CDR3 sequences, under 20% of them found a single time. Jointly, the top ten make up about a sixth of the sample.

V lost 5 bases and J lost 4 bases; the stretch between them is 14 bases long. According to the germline V gene (reference sequence), CDR1 reads SEHNR and CDR2 reads FQNEAQ. The CDR3 measures 14 amino acids from cysteine to phenylalanine. The read is trimmed to its CDR3 DNA, 42 bases read in frame from base 1. Sequenced input: blood. The clonotype comes from a woman aged 50 to 60 with Graves' hyperthyroidism that later progressed to Graves' ophthalmopathy. The rearrangement combines TRBV7-9 with TRBJ2-5; no confident D gene assignment can be made. The DNA is TGTGCCAGCAGCGAACCGAATTCGAGAGAGACCCAGTACTTC. It specifies CASSEPNSRETQYF.